Detailed here is one T cell receptor beta chain. The antigen remains undetermined. Trimming pared 4 bases from V and 8 bases from J, leaving 21 bases between. The CDR3 covers 15 residues. Germline V gives CDR1 SGHRS, CDR2 YFSETQ. This entry comes from a study of CD8 T cells in ankylosing spondylitis. Study-wide results and caveats: In the blood and synovial fluid of reactive arthritis, some motif variants had been previously reported. The study identified a TCR beta motif of several highly homologous variants that appeared characteristic of ankylosing spondylitis blood.

TCRdb passed the 5' RACE reads through MiXCR, listing each CDR3 protein once. This sample yields 200,000 or so distinct CDR3 sequences, of which under 15% are seen a single time; roughly 9.6% belongs to the top ten. The chain joins TRBV5-1 to TRBJ1-2, with unresolved D. The sequenced sample consisted of blood, either unsorted or a sorted T cell fraction (not recorded which). This clonotype originated in a female donor with ankylosing spondylitis or in good health (not recorded which). CDR3 protein: CASSPGAGNLGGYTF. The CDR3 DNA reads as TGCGCCAGCAGCCCAGGCGCGGGCAACCTAGGAGGCTACACCTTC.